The T cell receptor beta chain described here comes from a study of vaccination effects on CD4 cells after COVID-19. ViraFEST assay sequencing came after antigen-specific CD4+ T cells were expanded with viral peptide pools. Subsequent to less than eleven days of culture, CD4+ T cells were isolated. The person's infection with SARS-CoV-2, confirmed by PCR, took place between March and December 2020. Per germline, CDR1 KGHSH and CDR2 LQKENI. This CDR3 has 15 residues. V was cut by 3 bases and J by 2 bases, with 11 bases left in between. Using immunoSEQ multiplex PCR, the repertoire was profiled, and TCRdb retains in-frame clones only, with some absent. This table holds roughly 25,000 clones, more than 75% found once. Remarks on this clone: Its specificity is unknown.

This sample comprised CD4+ T cells from PBMCs cultured with HCoV-NL63 spike peptides, obtained before COVID-19 vaccination. The source of this sequence is a human donor who had a prior SARS-CoV-2 infection. V and J are TRBV18 and TRBJ2-1; perhaps TRBD2 as D (6 bases). The CDR3 protein is CASSPGGNAYNEQFF. The CDR3 DNA follows: TGTGCCAGCTCACCTGGCGGGAACGCCTACAATGAGCAGTTCTTC. Based on the CDR3 plus reference TRBV18 and TRBJ2-1, the full variable domain is NAGVMQNPRHLVRRRGQEARLRCSPMKGHSHVYWYRQLPEEGLKFMVYLQKENIIDESGMPKERFSAEFPKEGPSILRIQQVVRGDSAAYFCASSPGGNAYNEQFFGPGTRLTVL.